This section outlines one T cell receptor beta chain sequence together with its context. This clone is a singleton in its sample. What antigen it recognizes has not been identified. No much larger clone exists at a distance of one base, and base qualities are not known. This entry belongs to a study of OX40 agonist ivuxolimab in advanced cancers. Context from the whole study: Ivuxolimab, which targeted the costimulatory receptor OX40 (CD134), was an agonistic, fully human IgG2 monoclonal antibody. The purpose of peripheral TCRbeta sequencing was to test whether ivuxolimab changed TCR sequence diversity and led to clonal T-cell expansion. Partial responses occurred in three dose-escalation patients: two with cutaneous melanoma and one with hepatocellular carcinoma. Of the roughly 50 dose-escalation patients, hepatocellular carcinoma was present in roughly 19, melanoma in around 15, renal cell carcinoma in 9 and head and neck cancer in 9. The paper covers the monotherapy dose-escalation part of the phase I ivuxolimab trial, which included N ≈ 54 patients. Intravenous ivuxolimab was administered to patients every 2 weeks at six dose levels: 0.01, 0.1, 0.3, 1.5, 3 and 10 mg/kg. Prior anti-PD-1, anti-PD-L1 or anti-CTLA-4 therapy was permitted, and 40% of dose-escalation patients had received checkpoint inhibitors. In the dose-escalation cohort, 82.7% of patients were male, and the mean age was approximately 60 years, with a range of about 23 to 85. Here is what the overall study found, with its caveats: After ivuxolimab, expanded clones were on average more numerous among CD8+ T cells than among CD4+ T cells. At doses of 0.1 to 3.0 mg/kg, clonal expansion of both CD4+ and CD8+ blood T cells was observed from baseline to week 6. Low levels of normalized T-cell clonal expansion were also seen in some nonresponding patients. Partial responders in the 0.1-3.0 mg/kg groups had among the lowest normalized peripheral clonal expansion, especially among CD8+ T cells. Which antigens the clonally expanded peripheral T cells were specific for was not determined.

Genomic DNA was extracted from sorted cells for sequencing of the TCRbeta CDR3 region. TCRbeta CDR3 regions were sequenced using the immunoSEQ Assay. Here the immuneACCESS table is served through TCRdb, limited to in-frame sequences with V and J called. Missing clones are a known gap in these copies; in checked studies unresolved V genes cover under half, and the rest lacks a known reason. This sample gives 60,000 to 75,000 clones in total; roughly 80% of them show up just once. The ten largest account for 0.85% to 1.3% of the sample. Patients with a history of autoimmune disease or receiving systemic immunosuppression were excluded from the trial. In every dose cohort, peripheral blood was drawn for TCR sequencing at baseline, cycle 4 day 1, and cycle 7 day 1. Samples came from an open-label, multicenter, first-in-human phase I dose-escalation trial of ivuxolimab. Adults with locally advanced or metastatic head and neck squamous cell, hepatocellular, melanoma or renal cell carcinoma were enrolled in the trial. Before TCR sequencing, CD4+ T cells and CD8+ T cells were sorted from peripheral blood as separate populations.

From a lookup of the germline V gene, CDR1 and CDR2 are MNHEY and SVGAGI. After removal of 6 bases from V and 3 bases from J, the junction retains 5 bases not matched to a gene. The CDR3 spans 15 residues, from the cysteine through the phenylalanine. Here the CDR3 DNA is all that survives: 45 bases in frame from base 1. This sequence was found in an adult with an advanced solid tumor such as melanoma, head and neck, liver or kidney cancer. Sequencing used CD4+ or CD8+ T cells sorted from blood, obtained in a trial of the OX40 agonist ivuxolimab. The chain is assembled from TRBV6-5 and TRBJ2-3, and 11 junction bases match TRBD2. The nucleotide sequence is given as TGTGCCAGCAGCGACTTAGCGGGGGGGACAGATACGCAGTATTTT. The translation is CASSDLAGGTDTQYF.